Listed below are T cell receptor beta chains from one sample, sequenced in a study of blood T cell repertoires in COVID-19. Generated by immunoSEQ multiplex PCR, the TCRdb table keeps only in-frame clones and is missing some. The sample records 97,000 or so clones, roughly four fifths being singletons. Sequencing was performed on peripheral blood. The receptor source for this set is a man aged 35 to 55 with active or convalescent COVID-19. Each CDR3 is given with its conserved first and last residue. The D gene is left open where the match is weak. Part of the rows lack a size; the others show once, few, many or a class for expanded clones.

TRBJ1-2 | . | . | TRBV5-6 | TGTGCCAGCAGCAATCAGGGCAACTATGGCTACACCTTC | CASSNQGNYGYTF
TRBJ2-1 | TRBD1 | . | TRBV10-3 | TGTGCCATCAGTGAGATCGGGACAGGGGGCCACAATGAGCAGTTCTTC | CAISEIGTGGHNEQFF
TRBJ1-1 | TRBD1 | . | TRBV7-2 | TGTGCCAGCAGCCCTCAACAGGGGAGCACTGAAGCTTTCTTT | CASSPQQGSTEAFF
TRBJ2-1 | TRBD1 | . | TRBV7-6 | TGTGCCAGCAGCTTAGCTTTTCGTTTAGGACAGGGGGCTGACTACAATGAGCAGTTCTTC | CASSLAFRLGQGADYNEQFF
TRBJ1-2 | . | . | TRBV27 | TGTGCCAGCAGTTCGCAAATTAACAGAGATGGCTACACCTTC | CASSSQINRDGYTF
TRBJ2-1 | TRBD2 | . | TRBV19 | TGTGCCAGTAGCCCTGGACTAGCGGGGGAGAGCTCCTACAATGAGCAGTTCTTC | CASSPGLAGESSYNEQFF
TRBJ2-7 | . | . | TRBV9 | TGTGCCAGCAGCGCCCACCTTGAGGCCTCCTACGAGCAGTACTTC | CASSAHLEASYEQYF
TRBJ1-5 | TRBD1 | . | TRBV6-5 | TGTGCCAGCAAATTAACAGGGGGTGGCAATCAGCCCCAGCATTTT | CASKLTGGGNQPQHF
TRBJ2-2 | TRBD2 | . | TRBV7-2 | TGTGCCAGCAGCTTAGCGGGACTAACGGGGGAGCTGTTTTTT | CASSLAGLTGELFF
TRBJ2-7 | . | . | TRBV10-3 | TGTGCCACCTGGGGCTCCGAGCAGTACTTC | CATWGSEQYF
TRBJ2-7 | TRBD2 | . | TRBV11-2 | TGTGCCAGCAGCTCCTTACGCGGGACTAGCGGGTCACCCTACGAGCAGTACTTC | CASSSLRGTSGSPYEQYF
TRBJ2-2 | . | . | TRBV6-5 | TGTGCCAGCCGCGGGACGGCGAACACCGGGGAGCTGTTTTTT | CASRGTANTGELFF
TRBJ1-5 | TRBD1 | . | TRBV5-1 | TGCGCCAGCAGCTCGACAGGGTATAGCAATCAGCCCCAGCATTTT | CASSSTGYSNQPQHF
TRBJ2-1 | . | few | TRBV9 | TGTGCCAGCAGCGTAGTTGGGGGGGCCTTCGTAAATGAGCAGTTCTTC | CASSVVGGAFVNEQFF
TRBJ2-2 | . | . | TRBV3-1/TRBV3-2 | TGTGCCAGCAGCCAGAGTGGGCGGGTCAACACCGGGGAGCTGTTTTTT | CASSQSGRVNTGELFF
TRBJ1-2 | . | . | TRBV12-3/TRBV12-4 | TGTGCCAGCAGTTTATCGACTCTATATGGCTACACCTTC | CASSLSTLYGYTF
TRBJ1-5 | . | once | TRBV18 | TGTGCCAGCTCACCAGGTTTGGCTAGCAATCAGCCCCAGCATTTT | CASSPGLASNQPQHF
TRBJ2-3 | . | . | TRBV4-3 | TGCGCCAGCAGCCTTAGCTGGCTAGCCGGCACAGATACGCAGTATTTT | CASSLSWLAGTDTQYF
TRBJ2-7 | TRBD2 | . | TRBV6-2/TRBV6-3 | TGTGCCAGCAGTTACTCGAGGCGGGGGGGCCCGTGGGAGCAGTACTTC | CASSYSRRGGPWEQYF
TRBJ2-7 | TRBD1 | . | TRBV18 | TGTGCCAGCTCCATTAAGACAGGGGAAGGCTACGAGCAGTACTTC | CASSIKTGEGYEQYF
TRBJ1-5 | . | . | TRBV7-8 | TGTGCCAGCAGCTTAGCGGGCCAGCCCCAGCATTTT | CASSLAGQPQHF
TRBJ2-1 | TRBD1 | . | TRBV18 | TGTGCCAGCTCGCGACAGGGGGGCGAGCAGTTCTTC | CASSRQGGEQFF